There are many counts of the clone carrying this T cell receptor beta chain. What it binds is unknown. This entry comes from a study of T cell repertoires in cytomegalovirus infection. Overall study context: Public TCR beta signatures indicated both CMV infection and matching HLA type. Study-wide results and limits: Dominant in the ex vivo response were TCR beta clonotypes restricted by HLA-C and specific for CMV. Of the TCR beta families, the public ones yielded a cumulative frequency that identified carriers of CMV plus the relevant HLA.

Germline V gives CDR1 MNHEY, CDR2 SVGEGT. Trimming took off 2 bases at V and 6 bases at J, with 5 bases between the two ends. The CDR3 is 11 amino acids. TCRdb ran MiXCR on the reads and lists one entry per CDR3 protein. The top ten clones hold about 20% of a sample with about 140,000 distinct CDR3 sequences, under 8.5% of them seen once. The receptor was derived from a human donor in good health (CMV status not recorded). Some clones in this sample may be carry-over from other donors' samples. The sequenced sample was PBMCs. This sequence joins TRBV6-2 or TRBV6-3 and TRBJ2-7; D remains ambiguous. This CDR3 reads CASSYLAEQYF. The CDR3, as DNA: TGTGCCAGCAGTTACCTGGCCGAGCAGTACTTC.